Listed below are T cell receptor beta chains from one sample, sequenced in a study of response to subunit inactivated influenza vaccine. TCRdb used MiXCR to reprocess the RT-PCR reads, holding one entry per CDR3 protein. Of about 520,000 distinct CDR3 sequences listed, approximately 6.9% are singletons. The specimen was PBMCs from blood, collected roughly 24 months after vaccination. All receptors derive from a man between 45 and 75 years old who received an inactivated influenza vaccine. Each CDR3 is given with its conserved first and last residue. The D gene is left open where the match is weak. The size field is filled for only some rows; it gives once, few, many or a size class.

D,J,V,size,DNA,CDR3
NA,TRBJ2-7,TRBV12-3/TRBV12-4,NA,TGTGCCAGCAGTTTGGGTCATAGATACGAGCAGTACTTC,CASSLGHRYEQYF
NA,TRBJ2-2,TRBV19,few,TGTGCCAGTAGGGATCCGGGACAACCCTTAGCCGGGGAGCTGTTTTTT,CASRDPGQPLAGELFF
NA,TRBJ1-1,TRBV7-2,many,TGTGCCAGCAGCTTCACAGGGCTTACAGCTTTCTTT,CASSFTGLTAFF
TRBD2,TRBJ2-1,TRBV18,many,TGTGCCAGCTCACCACCTAGCGGGAGGGCGCAGTTCTTC,CASSPPSGRAQFF
TRBD1,TRBJ1-6,TRBV20-1,few,TGCAGTGCTAGAGCCCAGGGACAGCTCTCAGTTGGGTCACCCCTCCACTTT,CSARAQGQLSVGSPLHF
NA,TRBJ1-5,TRBV6-2/TRBV6-3,few,TGTGCCAGCAGTCACGTCCTCGGACGGATTTCGCCCCATAGCAATCAGCCCCAGCATTTT,CASSHVLGRISPHSNQPQHF
NA,TRBJ1-4,TRBV4-2,NA,TGTGCCAGCAGCCAAGAGTTTGGGGATCATCTCTTT,CASSQEFGDHLF
NA,TRBJ2-7,TRBV20-1,few,TGCAGTGCTAGAGTCGGGGCCAGGGCCTACGAGCAGTACTTC,CSARVGARAYEQYF
NA,TRBJ2-3,TRBV6-2/TRBV6-3,NA,TGTGCCAGCGGCCGGGACGACACAGATACGCAGTATTTT,CASGRDDTDTQYF
NA,TRBJ2-1,TRBV2,few,TGTGCCAGCGTCTGGCAGATCGGCGATGAGCAGTTCTTC,CASVWQIGDEQFF
TRBD1,TRBJ2-5,TRBV20-1,NA,TGCAGTGCTAGTGGTAGGGGGCTGGAGACCCAGTACTTC,CSASGRGLETQYF
NA,TRBJ2-7,TRBV7-9,many,TGTGCCAGCAGCTTAGGATTGCGGACGATCAGGGAGCAGTACTTC,CASSLGLRTIREQYF
NA,TRBJ2-1,TRBV6-2/TRBV6-3,many,TGTGCCAGCAGTCCGGAGAAATCGAATGAGCAGTTCTTC,CASSPEKSNEQFF
TRBD1,TRBJ2-7,TRBV6-1,few,TGTGCCAGCAGACCCAGGGGGCGCGTCGAGCAGTACTTC,CASRPRGRVEQYF
TRBD1,TRBJ2-5,TRBV18,few,TGTGCCAGCTCACCTCGGACAGGGGGCGGAGAGACCCAGTACTTC,CASSPRTGGGETQYF
TRBD2,TRBJ2-1,TRBV20-1,NA,TGCAGCACTAGCGGGAGTTTAAATGAGCAGTTCTTC,CSTSGSLNEQFF
NA,TRBJ2-3,TRBV5-1,few,TGCGCCAGCAGCTCCCACCTTCGGGCCGTGACAGATACGCAGTATTTT,CASSSHLRAVTDTQYF
TRBD2,TRBJ2-1,TRBV25-1,few,TGTGCCAGCAGTCCCCTAGCGGGAAACCACCAGTTCTTC,CASSPLAGNHQFF